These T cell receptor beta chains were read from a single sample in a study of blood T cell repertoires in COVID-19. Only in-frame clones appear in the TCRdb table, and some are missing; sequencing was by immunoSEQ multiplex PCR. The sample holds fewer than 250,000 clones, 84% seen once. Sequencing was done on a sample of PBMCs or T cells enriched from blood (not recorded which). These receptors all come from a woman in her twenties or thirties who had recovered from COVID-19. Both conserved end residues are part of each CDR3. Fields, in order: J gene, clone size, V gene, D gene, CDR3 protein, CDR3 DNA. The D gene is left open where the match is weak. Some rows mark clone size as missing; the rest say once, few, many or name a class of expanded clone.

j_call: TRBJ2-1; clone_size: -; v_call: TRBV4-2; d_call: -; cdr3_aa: CASSHSPLGSGEQFF; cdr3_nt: TGTGCCAGCAGCCACTCCCCACTAGGGAGCGGTGAGCAGTTCTTC
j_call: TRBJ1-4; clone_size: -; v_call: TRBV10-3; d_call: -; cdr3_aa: CAIKGGRQSNEKLFF; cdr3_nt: TGTGCCATCAAGGGGGGGAGGCAAAGTAATGAAAAACTGTTTTTT
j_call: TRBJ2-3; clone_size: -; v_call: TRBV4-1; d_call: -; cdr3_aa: CASSQDERDSRDTQYF; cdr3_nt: TGCGCCAGCAGCCAAGATGAACGGGACTCCCGGGATACGCAGTATTTT
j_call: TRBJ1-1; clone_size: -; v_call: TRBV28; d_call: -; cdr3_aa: CASSYSLQVNTEAFF; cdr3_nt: TGTGCCAGCAGTTACTCCTTACAGGTGAACACTGAAGCTTTCTTT
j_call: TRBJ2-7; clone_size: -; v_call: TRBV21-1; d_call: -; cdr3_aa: CASREDREPYEQYF; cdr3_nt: TGTGCCAGCAGAGAGGACAGGGAGCCCTACGAGCAGTACTTC
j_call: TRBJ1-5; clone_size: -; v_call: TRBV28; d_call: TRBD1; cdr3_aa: CASSWTGPGGQPQHF; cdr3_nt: TGTGCCAGCAGTTGGACAGGGCCCGGGGGTCAGCCCCAGCATTTT
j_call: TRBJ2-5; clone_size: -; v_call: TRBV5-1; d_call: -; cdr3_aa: CASSPIRLDQETQYF; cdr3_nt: TGCGCCAGCAGCCCAATACGACTAGACCAAGAGACCCAGTACTTC
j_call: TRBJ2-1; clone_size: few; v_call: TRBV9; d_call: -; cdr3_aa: CASSEATDPNNEQFF; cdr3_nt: TGTGCCAGCAGCGAGGCGACAGATCCGAACAATGAGCAGTTCTTC
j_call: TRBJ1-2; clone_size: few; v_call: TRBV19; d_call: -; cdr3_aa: CASSIDILNYGYTF; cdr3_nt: TGTGCCAGTAGTATCGACATCCTCAACTATGGCTACACCTTC
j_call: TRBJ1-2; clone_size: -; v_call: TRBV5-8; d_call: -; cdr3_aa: CASSPPGLNYGYTF; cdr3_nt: TGTGCCAGCAGCCCCCCCGGTTTGAACTATGGCTACACCTTC
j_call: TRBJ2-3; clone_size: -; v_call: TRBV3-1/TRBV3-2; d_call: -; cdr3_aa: CASSQVAGVADTQYF; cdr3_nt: TGTGCCAGCAGCCAAGTTGCCGGGGTAGCAGATACGCAGTATTTT